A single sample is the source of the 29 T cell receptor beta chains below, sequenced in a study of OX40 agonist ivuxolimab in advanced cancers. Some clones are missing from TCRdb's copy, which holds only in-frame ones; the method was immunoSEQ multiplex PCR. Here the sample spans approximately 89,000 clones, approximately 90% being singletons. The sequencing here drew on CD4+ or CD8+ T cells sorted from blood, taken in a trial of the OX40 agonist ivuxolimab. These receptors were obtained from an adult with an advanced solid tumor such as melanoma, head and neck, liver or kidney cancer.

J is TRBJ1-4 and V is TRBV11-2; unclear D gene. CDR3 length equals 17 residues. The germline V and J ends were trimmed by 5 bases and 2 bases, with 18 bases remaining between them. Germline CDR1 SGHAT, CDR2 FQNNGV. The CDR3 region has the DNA TGTGCCAGCAGCCCTGGAATTGCAACCCTCACTAATGAAAAACTGTTTTTT. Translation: CASSPGIATLTNEKLFF. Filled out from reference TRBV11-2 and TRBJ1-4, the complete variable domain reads EAGVAQSPRYKIIEKRQSVAFWCNPISGHATLYWYQQILGQGPKLLIQFQNNGVVDDSQLPKDRFSAERLKGVDSTLKIQPAKLEDSAVYLCASSPGIATLTNEKLFFGSGTQLSVL.

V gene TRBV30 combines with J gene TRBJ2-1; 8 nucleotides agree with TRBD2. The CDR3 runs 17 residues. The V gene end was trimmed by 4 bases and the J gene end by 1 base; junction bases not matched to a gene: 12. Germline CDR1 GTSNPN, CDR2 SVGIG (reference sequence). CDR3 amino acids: CAWTSWGASGSYNEQFF. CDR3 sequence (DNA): TGTGCCTGGACCTCCTGGGGGGCTAGCGGGTCCTACAATGAGCAGTTCTTC.

Written as DNA, the CDR3 is TGCGCCAGCAGCCACACCTTCTCCGGAGGGGACACTGAAGCTTTCTTT. Protein: CASSHTFSGGDTEAFF. The chain recombines TRBV4-3 with TRBJ1-1; TRBD1 is a possible D gene (5 bases). This CDR3 contains 16 residues. Trimming took 3 bases from V and 3 from J, leaving 17 bases between them. Germline V lookup: CDR1 LGHNA, CDR2 YSLEER.

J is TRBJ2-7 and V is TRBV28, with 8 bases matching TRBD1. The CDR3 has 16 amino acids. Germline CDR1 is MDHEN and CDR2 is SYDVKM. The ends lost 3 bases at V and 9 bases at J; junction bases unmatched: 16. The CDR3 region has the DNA TGTGCCAGCAGTTTGGCGGACAGGGCCCTTTTACTAGGGCAGTACTTC. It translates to CASSLADRALLLGQYF.

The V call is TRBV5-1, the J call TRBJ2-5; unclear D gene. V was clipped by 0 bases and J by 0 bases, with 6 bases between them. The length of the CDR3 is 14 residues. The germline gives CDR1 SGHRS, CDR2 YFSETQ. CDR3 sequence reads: CASSLASYQETQYF. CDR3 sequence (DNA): TGCGCCAGCAGCTTGGCCAGTTACCAAGAGACCCAGTACTTC.

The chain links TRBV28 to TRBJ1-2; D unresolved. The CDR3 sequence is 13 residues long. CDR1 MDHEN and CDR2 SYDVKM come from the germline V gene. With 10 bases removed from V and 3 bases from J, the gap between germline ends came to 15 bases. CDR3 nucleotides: TGTGCCACCTACCAAATTACAGACTATGGCTACACCTTC. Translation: CATYQITDYGYTF.

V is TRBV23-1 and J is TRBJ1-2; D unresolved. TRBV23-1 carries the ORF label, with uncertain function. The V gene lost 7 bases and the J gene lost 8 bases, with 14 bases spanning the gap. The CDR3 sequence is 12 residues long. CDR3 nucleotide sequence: TGCGCCAGCACGAAGACGCCGCGGGGCTACACCTTC. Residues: CASTKTPRGYTF.

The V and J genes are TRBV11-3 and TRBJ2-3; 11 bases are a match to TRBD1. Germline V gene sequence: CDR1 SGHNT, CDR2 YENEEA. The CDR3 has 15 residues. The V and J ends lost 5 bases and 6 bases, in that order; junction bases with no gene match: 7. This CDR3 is CASSPGQGAFDTQYF. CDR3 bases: TGTGCCAGCAGCCCTGGACAGGGGGCTTTTGATACGCAGTATTTT. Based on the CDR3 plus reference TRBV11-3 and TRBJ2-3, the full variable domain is EAGVVQSPRYKIIEKKQPVAFWCNPISGHNTLYWYLQNLGQGPELLIRYENEEAVDDSQLPKDRFSAERLKGVDSTLKIQPAELGDSAVYLCASSPGQGAFDTQYFGPGTRLTVL.

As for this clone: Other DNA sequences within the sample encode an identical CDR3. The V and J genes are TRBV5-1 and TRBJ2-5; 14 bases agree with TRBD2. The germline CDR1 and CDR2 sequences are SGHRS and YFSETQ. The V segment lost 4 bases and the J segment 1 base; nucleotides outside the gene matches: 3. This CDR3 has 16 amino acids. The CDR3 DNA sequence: TGCGCCAGCAGCCTAGGACTAGCGGGAGGCCAAGAGACCCAGTACTTC. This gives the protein CASSLGLAGGQETQYF.

The CDR3 DNA is TGCGCCAGCAGCCAACCGGGACAGGGGTTGTTCGATACGCAGTATTTT. Residues: CASSQPGQGLFDTQYF. The chain combines TRBV4-1 with TRBJ2-3; TRBD1 matches at 10 bases. The CDR3 runs to 16 residues. The V gene's germline CDR1 is MGHRA and CDR2 YSYEKL. J was trimmed by 6 bases and V by 2 bases; bases with no gene match: 8.

CDR3 DNA sequence: TGTGCCAGCGCGACAGGGCCTCGCACTGAAGCTTTCTTT. It is translated as CASATGPRTEAFF. V gene TRBV28 combines with J gene TRBJ1-1, with TRBD1 identical over 7 bases. V shed 8 bases, J shed 4 bases, and the junction held 7 bases outside the gene matches. Germline assignment: CDR1 MDHEN and CDR2 SYDVKM. The CDR3 has 13 residues.

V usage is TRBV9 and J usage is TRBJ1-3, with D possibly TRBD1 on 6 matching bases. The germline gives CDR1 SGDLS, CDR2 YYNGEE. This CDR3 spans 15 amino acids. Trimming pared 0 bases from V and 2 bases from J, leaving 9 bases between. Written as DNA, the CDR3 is TGTGCCAGCAGCGTAGAAGGGGGAACTGGAAACACCATATATTTT. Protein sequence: CASSVEGGTGNTIYF.

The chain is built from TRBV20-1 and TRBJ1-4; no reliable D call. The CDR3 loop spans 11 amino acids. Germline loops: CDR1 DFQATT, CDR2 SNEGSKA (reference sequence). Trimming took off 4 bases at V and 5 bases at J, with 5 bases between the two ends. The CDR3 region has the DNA TGCAGTGCTAAGCAGAATGAAAAACTGTTTTTT. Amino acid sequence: CSAKQNEKLFF.

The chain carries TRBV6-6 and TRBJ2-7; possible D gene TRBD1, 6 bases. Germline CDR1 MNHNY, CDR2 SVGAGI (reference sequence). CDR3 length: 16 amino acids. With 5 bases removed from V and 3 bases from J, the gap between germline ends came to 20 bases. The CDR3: CASSPWGGQYGYEQYF. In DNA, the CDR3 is TGTGCCAGCAGTCCCTGGGGCGGACAGTACGGCTACGAGCAGTACTTC.

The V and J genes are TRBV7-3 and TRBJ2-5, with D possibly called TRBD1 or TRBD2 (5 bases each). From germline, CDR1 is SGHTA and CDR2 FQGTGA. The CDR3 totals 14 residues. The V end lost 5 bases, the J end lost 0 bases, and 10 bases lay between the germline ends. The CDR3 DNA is TGTGCCAGCAGCAAGGGACGGAACCAAGAGACCCAGTACTTC. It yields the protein CASSKGRNQETQYF.

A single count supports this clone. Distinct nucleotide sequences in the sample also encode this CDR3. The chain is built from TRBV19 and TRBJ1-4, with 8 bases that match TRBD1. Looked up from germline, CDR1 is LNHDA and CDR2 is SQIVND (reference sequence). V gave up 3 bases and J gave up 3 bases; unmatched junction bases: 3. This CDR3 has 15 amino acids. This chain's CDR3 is CASSIQGAANEKLFF. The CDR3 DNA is TGTGCCAGTAGTATCCAGGGGGCAGCTAATGAAAAACTGTTTTTT.

Here the CDR3 DNA reads TGTGCCAGCAGTTCGGGGCTTGAAGGCTACACCTTC. Translating it yields CASSSGLEGYTF. The chain joins TRBV28 to TRBJ1-2; D is perhaps TRBD1 (5 bases). The V end was cut by 4 bases, the J end by 8 bases, with 11 bases between. The CDR3 loop spans 12 amino acids. In germline, CDR1 is MDHEN, CDR2 SYDVKM.

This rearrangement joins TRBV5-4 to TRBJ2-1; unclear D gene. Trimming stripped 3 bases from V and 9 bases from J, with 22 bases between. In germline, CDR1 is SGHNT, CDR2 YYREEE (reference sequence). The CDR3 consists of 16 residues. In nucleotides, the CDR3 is TGTGCCAGCAGCTCCCCTGGTGGGTCCTCGGGTGGTGAGCAGTTCTTC. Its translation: CASSSPGGSSGGEQFF.

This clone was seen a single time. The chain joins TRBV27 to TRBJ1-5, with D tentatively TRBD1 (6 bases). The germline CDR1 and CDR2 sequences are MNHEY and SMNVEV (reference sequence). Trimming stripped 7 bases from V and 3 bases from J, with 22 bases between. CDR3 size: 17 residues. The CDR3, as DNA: TGTGCCAGCAAAAGGGGGACCGCGGTTTCTTCCAATCAGCCCCAGCATTTT. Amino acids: CASKRGTAVSSNQPQHF.

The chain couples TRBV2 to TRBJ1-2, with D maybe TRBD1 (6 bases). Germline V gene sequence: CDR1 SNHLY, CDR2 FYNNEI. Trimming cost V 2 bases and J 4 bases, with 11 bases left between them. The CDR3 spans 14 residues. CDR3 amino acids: CASSEQGTTYGYTF. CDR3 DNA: TGTGCCAGCAGTGAACAGGGGACGACCTATGGCTACACCTTC.

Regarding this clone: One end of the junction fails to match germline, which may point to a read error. The DNA for the CDR3 is TGTGCCAGCAGGGAAGGGACGGCCTCCTACGAGCAGTACTTC. This codes for CASREGTASYEQYF. This chain links TRBV2 with TRBJ2-7; D is perhaps TRBD1 or TRBD2 (5 bases each). Germline V lookup: CDR1 SNHLY, CDR2 FYNNEI. The CDR3 spans 14 residues.

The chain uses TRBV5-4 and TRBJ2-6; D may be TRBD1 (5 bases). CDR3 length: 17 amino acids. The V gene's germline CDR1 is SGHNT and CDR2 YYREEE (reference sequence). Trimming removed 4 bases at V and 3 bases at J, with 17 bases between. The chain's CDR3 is CASSPDGGQYGANVLTF. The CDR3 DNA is TGTGCCAGCAGCCCCGACGGCGGACAATATGGGGCCAACGTCCTGACTTTC.

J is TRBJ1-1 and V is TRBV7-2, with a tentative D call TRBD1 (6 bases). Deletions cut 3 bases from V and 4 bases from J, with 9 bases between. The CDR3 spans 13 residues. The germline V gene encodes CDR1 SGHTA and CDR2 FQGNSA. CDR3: CASSFTGSTEAFF. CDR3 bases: TGTGCCAGCAGCTTCACAGGGAGCACTGAAGCTTTCTTT.

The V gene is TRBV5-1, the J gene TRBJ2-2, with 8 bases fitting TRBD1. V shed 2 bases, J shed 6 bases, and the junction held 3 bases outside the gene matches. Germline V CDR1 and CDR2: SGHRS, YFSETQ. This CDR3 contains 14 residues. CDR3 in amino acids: CASSFRGQAGELFF. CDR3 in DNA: TGCGCCAGCAGCTTCAGGGGGCAGGCCGGGGAGCTGTTTTTT.

CDR3 amino acids: CSVLGQGYTEAFF. For the CDR3, the DNA is TGCAGCGTGCTGGGACAGGGATACACTGAAGCTTTCTTT. The rearrangement joins TRBV29-1 to TRBJ1-1; TRBD1 aligns across 9 bases. V lost 6 bases, J lost 3 bases, and 5 bases stayed unmatched. CDR3 size: 13 residues. Per the germline V gene, CDR1 is SQVTM and CDR2 is ANQGSEA.

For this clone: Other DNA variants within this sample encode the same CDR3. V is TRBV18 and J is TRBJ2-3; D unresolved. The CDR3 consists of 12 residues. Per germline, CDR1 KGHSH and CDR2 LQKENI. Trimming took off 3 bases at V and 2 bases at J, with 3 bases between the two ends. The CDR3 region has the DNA TGTGCCAGCTCACCGGACACAGATACGCAGTATTTT. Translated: CASSPDTDTQYF.

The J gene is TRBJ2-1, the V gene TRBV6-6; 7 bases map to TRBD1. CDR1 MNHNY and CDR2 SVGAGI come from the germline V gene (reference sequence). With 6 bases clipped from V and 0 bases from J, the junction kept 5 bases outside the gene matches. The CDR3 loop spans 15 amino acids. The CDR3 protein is CASRDRQGSYNEQFF. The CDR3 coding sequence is TGTGCCAGCAGAGACCGACAGGGCTCCTACAATGAGCAGTTCTTC.

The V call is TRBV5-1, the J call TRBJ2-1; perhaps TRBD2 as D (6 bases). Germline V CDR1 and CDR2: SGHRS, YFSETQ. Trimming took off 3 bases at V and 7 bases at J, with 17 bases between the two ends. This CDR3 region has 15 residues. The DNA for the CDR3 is TGCGCCAGCAGCTCACTCGCCCCGGGGGTAAATGAGCAGTTCTTC. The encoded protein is CASSSLAPGVNEQFF. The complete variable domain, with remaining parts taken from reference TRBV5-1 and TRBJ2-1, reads KAGVTQTPRYLIKTRGQQVTLSCSPISGHRSVSWYQQTPGQGLQFLFEYFSETQRNKGNFPGRFSGRQFSNSRSEMNVSTLELGDSALYLCASSSLAPGVNEQFFGPGTRLTVL.

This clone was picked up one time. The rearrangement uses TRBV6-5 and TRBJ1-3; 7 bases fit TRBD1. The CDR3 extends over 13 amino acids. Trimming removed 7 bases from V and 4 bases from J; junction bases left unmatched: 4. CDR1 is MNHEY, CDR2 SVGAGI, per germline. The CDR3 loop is CASKGTVGNTIYF. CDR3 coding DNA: TGTGCCAGCAAAGGGACAGTAGGAAACACCATATATTTT.